This T cell receptor beta chain was captured in a study of shared T cell receptors in the human thymus. Assay: immunoSEQ multiplex PCR; the TCRdb copy retains only in-frame clones and omits some. The sample holds hundreds of thousands of clones, 80% to 90% seen once. Unmatched junction bases numbered 6, after V lost 4 bases and J lost 3 bases. The germline V gene encodes CDR1 MNHEY and CDR2 SMNVEV (reference sequence). The CDR3 has 15 amino acids. The data also belong to a second study, concerning human thymus T cells. This second report adds: Related research reported highly overlapping thymic repertoires among unrelated individuals.

The gene calls are TRBV27 and TRBJ1-2, with TRBD1 matching 9 bases. The sequencing sample was made of thymocytes. The sequence was collected from a girl in the first two years of life with a congenital heart defect. CDR3 DNA: TGTGCCAGCAGTTCGACAGGGGGAGCGCACTATGGCTACACCTTC. It translates to CASSSTGGAHYGYTF.